The 11 T cell receptor beta chains given below trace back to one sample, sequenced in a study of human T cells and chemical hapten exposure. Time point denoted: patch test 2, 6 weeks after DPC sensitization. The treatment denotes: therapeutic diphenylcyclopropenone sensitization with weekly scalp DPC. TCRdb redid the calling of the RACE reads with MiXCR, one entry per CDR3 protein. The sample consists of approximately 95,000 distinct CDR3 sequences, about an eighth of them appearing once. The sample was whole blood, taken in connection with sensitization to the hapten diphenylcyclopropenone (DPC). These receptors came from a woman in her thirties or forties with alopecia areata. Some clones in this sample may be carry-over from other donors' samples.

This clonotype was found many times. The chain carries TRBV6-1 and TRBJ1-4, with 7 bases aligning to TRBD1. V lost 4 bases, J lost 5 bases, and 4 bases stayed unmatched. The germline CDR1 and CDR2 sequences are MNHNS and SASEGT. The CDR3 extends over 14 amino acids. CDR3 in amino acids: CASSVGTENEKLFF. CDR3 coding DNA: TGTGCCAGCAGTGTCGGGACAGAGAATGAAAAACTGTTTTTT.

In this sample, this clonotype turned up many times. The rearrangement joins TRBV7-2 to TRBJ2-1; maybe TRBD2 (6 bases). Germline V lookup: CDR1 SGHTA, CDR2 FQGNSA. The germline V and J ends were trimmed by 0 bases and 6 bases, with 12 bases remaining between them. The CDR3 extends over 15 amino acids. CDR3 sequence (DNA): TGTGCCAGCAGCTTAGCGGGCGGGACCCTCAATGAGCAGTTCTTC. Its translation is CASSLAGGTLNEQFF.

This clonotype was counted between two and nine times. The chain joins TRBV29-1 to TRBJ1-2, with 8 bases that match TRBD1. Germline values: CDR1 SQVTM, CDR2 ANQGSEA. The CDR3 runs 13 residues. V lost 1 base, J lost 7 bases, and 5 bases stayed unmatched. The CDR3 DNA follows: TGCAGCGTTGAAGGGCAGGGGGCCGGTGGCTACACCTTC. It yields the protein CSVEGQGAGGYTF.

This clonotype was observed a few times. The chain carries TRBV20-1 and TRBJ2-7, with D possibly TRBD2 on 6 matching bases. CDR3 length: 14 amino acids. Germline CDR1 and CDR2: DFQATT and SNEGSKA (reference sequence). This CDR3 reads CSLLRPGGSYEQYF. In DNA form, the CDR3 reads TGCAGCCTATTACGCCCCGGGGGATCCTACGAGCAGTACTTC.

This clonotype was counted between two and nine times. This chain connects TRBV5-1 to TRBJ2-7; no definite D call. Germline CDR1 reads SGHRS; CDR2 reads YFSETQ. CDR3 length: 19 residues. V gave up 1 base and J gave up 1 base, with 24 bases separating them. The CDR3: CASSLSSVSSRPKSYEQYF. For the CDR3, the DNA is TGCGCCAGCAGCTTGAGTTCCGTTTCGTCCAGGCCAAAGTCCTACGAGCAGTACTTC.

The V gene is TRBV29-1, the J gene TRBJ1-2; D gene ambiguous. Germline V CDR1 and CDR2: SQVTM, ANQGSEA. V lost 5 bases and J 4 bases, leaving 17 bases between the germline ends. The CDR3 totals 14 residues. The CDR3 DNA sequence: TGCAGCGTTAACACCGGGATATCGCGCTATGGCTACACCTTC. Its protein is CSVNTGISRYGYTF.

Many counts were recorded for this clonotype. The chain joins TRBV27 to TRBJ1-5; unclear D gene. There are 15 residues in the CDR3. CDR1 and CDR2 (germline): MNHEY, SMNVEV (reference sequence). V shed 5 bases and J shed 0 bases, with 11 bases lying between them. The CDR3: CASSPQSYSNQPQHF. In nucleotides, the CDR3 is TGTGCCAGCAGTCCTCAGAGTTATAGCAATCAGCCCCAGCATTTT.

The V call is TRBV29-1, the J call TRBJ2-4; D might be TRBD1 (5 bases). Germline V gene data show CDR1 as SQVTM and CDR2 as ANQGSEA. The CDR3 sequence is 12 residues long. Trimming took off 5 bases at V and 7 bases at J, with 12 bases between the two ends. The CDR3: CSVHSTANIQYF. The CDR3 DNA follows: TGCAGCGTTCATTCGACAGCTAACATTCAGTACTTC.

Ten or more counts support this clonotype. V gene TRBV11-2 combines with J gene TRBJ2-7, with D perhaps assigned TRBD1 or TRBD2 (5 bases each). The CDR3 spans 14 residues. Germline V CDR1 and CDR2: SGHAT, FQNNGV. V was trimmed by 3 bases and J by 1 base, leaving 10 bases between them. The CDR3 loop is CASSFGTESYEQYF. CDR3 in DNA: TGTGCCAGCAGCTTCGGGACGGAATCCTACGAGCAGTACTTC.

This clonotype showed up just a few times. The chain joins TRBV29-1 to TRBJ1-2; TRBD1 matches at 9 bases. The CDR3 has 14 amino acids. Germline assignment: CDR1 SQVTM and CDR2 ANQGSEA. The J segment lost 4 bases and the V segment lost 1 base, leaving 4 bases of the junction unmatched. This CDR3 is CSVEAGTGSYGYTF. CDR3 nucleotide sequence: TGCAGCGTTGAAGCGGGGACAGGGTCCTATGGCTACACCTTC.

This clonotype was observed many times. J is TRBJ1-1 and V is TRBV3-1, with 11 bases that match TRBD1. Per the germline V gene, CDR1 is LGHDT and CDR2 is YNNKEL (reference sequence). This CDR3 has 15 residues. V lost 4 bases, J lost 4 bases, and 5 bases stayed unmatched. CDR3 bases: TGTGCCAGCAGCCTTAGGACAGGGGGCGTCACTGAAGCTTTCTTT. It encodes CASSLRTGGVTEAFF.